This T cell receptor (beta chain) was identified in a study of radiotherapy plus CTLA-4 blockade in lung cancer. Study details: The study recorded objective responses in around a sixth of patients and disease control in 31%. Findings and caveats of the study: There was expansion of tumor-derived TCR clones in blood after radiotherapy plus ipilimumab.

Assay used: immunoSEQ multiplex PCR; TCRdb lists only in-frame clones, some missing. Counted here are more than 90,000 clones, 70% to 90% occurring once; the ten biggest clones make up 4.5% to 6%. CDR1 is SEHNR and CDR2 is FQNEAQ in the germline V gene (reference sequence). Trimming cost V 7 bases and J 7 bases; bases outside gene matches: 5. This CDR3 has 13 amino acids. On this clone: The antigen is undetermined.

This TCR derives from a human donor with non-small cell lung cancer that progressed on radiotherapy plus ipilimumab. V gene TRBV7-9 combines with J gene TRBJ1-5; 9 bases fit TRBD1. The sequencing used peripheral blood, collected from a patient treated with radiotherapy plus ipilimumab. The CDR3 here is CASNRGQGQPQHF. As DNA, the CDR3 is TGTGCCAGCAACAGGGGGCAGGGGCAGCCCCAGCATTTT.